Following are 26 T cell receptor beta chains from one sample sequenced in a study of blood T cell repertoires in COVID-19 (dated by TCRdb to 2020 to 2022). Libraries were built with the immunoSEQ multiplex PCR assay. TCRdb took over this immuneACCESS table, retaining in-frame rearrangements with V and J assigned. Such tables are incomplete; in checked studies, under half of the missing clones stem from an unresolved V gene, and the remainder is unexplained. Present in this sample are about 400,000 clones, about 85% of which were seen just once. The ten largest clones capture roughly 1.8% of the sample. The sequencing sample was made of PBMCs or T cells enriched from blood (not recorded which). These receptors were obtained from a young woman with acute COVID-19.

The CDR3 here is CASSPPRPNEKLFF. The CDR3 nucleotides are TGTGCCAGCAGTCCCCCCAGGCCTAATGAAAAACTGTTTTTT. V usage is TRBV28 and J usage is TRBJ1-4; D is undetermined. The germline V gene encodes CDR1 MDHEN and CDR2 SYDVKM. V was cut by 5 bases and J by 3 bases, with 10 bases left in between. The CDR3 loop spans 14 amino acids.

The chain carries TRBV10-1 and TRBJ1-1; possibly TRBD1 for D (6 bases). The germline CDR1 and CDR2 sequences are WNHNN and SYGVQD (reference sequence). The CDR3 covers 13 residues. The ends were cut back, 4 bases at V and 8 bases at J, with 14 bases in the middle. CDR3 DNA sequence: TGCGCCAGCAGTGTAGACGCGGGGGCCGAAGCTTTCTTT. As protein: CASSVDAGAEAFF.

This clone has only one observation. The chain is built from TRBV9 and TRBJ2-3; D may be TRBD2 (5 bases). This CDR3 is 15 amino acids long. Germline CDR1 reads SGDLS; CDR2 reads YYNGEE. V lost 4 bases and J lost 1, with 13 bases in between. The DNA of the CDR3 is TGTGCCAGCAGCCCCTCGGGGTACCGCACAGATACGCAGTATTTT. Amino acid sequence: CASSPSGYRTDTQYF.

A few counts support this clone. The gene calls are TRBV5-4 and TRBJ2-7; a possible D gene is TRBD2 (6 bases). V was trimmed by 0 bases and J by 2 bases, leaving 9 bases between them. The germline CDR1 and CDR2 sequences are SGHNT and YYREEE (reference sequence). This CDR3 has 14 residues. The CDR3 DNA sequence: TGTGCCAGCAGCTTGGATGCGGGAACCTACGAGCAGTACTTC. Protein product: CASSLDAGTYEQYF.

The rearrangement joins TRBV27 to TRBJ1-4; D is unclear. The CDR3 runs to 14 residues. V lost 5 bases, J lost 1 base, and 8 bases lay in between. Germline V gives CDR1 MNHEY, CDR2 SMNVEV (reference sequence). CDR3 amino acids: CASSPRITNEKLFF. The CDR3 DNA reads TGTGCCAGCAGTCCGAGAATAACTAATGAAAAACTGTTTTTT.

The genes are TRBV2 and TRBJ1-2; TRBD1 agrees at 7 bases. The germline V gene encodes CDR1 SNHLY and CDR2 FYNNEI. Unmatched junction bases numbered 8, after V lost 3 bases and J lost 4 bases. The CDR3 covers 15 residues. The CDR3 sequence: CASSESGQEGYGYTF. CDR3 nucleotides: TGTGCCAGCAGTGAGTCCGGACAGGAGGGCTATGGCTACACCTTC.

V is TRBV3-1 (or the pseudogene TRBV3-2) and J is TRBJ1-2, with 9 bases fitting TRBD1. The trim removed 3 bases at V and 6 bases at J, leaving 2 bases unmatched. This CDR3 contains 13 residues. CDR1 LGHDT and CDR2 YNNKEL come from the germline V gene (reference sequence). CDR3 DNA sequence: TGTGCCAGCAGCCATAACAGGGGGCATGGCTACACCTTC. As protein: CASSHNRGHGYTF.

J is TRBJ2-3 and V is TRBV15, with 10 bases aligning to TRBD2. Looked up from germline, CDR1 is LNHNV and CDR2 is YYDKDF (reference sequence). With V trimmed by 3 bases and J by 6 bases, 9 bases remained unmatched. This CDR3 is 16 amino acids long. The CDR3 region has the DNA TGTGCCACCAGCAGGGCGAGCGGGGGGGCTGGGGATACGCAGTATTTT. Its translation: CATSRASGGAGDTQYF.

Note on this clone: This specimen includes other DNA sequences encoding the same CDR3. The chain employs TRBV6-5 and TRBJ2-1, with TRBD2 matching over 11 bases. Germline trimming cut 6 bases from V and 4 bases from J; bases unmatched to any gene: 5. CDR1 and CDR2 (germline): MNHEY, SVGAGI. This CDR3 has 15 amino acids. The CDR3 region has the DNA TGTGCCAGCAGGGGTGGGACTAGCGGTTACAATGAGCAGTTCTTC. It encodes CASRGGTSGYNEQFF.

The rearrangement joins TRBV18 to TRBJ1-5; D remains ambiguous. Germline V gene lookup returns CDR1 KGHSH and CDR2 LQKENI. The CDR3 loop spans 20 amino acids. Trimming took off 2 bases at V and 0 bases at J, with 23 bases between the two ends. The CDR3 nucleotides read TGTGCCAGCTCACCAAGGGCGACCCTGGCAGGCGGGAGTAGCAATCAGCCCCAGCATTTT. Translating it yields CASSPRATLAGGSSNQPQHF.

The chain is built from TRBV6-2 or TRBV6-3 and TRBJ2-5, with 8 bases lining up with TRBD1. Germline V CDR1 and CDR2: MNHEY, SVGEGT. V was clipped by 4 bases and J by 1 base; unmatched bases: 5. The CDR3 totals 15 residues. The CDR3 sequence is CASSWTGMRQETQYF. CDR3 nucleotides: TGTGCCAGCAGTTGGACAGGGATGCGCCAAGAGACCCAGTACTTC.

The rearrangement links TRBV3-1 (or the pseudogene TRBV3-2) to TRBJ2-5; TRBD1 agrees at 9 bases. Germline V gene data show CDR1 as LGHDT and CDR2 as YNNKEL (reference sequence). The ends lost 5 bases at V and 4 bases at J; junction bases unmatched: 5. This CDR3 spans 14 amino acids. The CDR3 spells CASSDMTGGETQYF. CDR3 sequence (DNA): TGTGCCAGCAGCGACATGACAGGGGGAGAGACCCAGTACTTC.

The rearrangement links TRBV28 to TRBJ1-5; 7 bases agree with TRBD1. After removal of 7 bases from V and 1 base from J, the junction contained 4 bases not matched to a gene. Looked up from germline, CDR1 is MDHEN and CDR2 is SYDVKM. The CDR3 runs to 14 residues. The CDR3 here is CASKTGLSNQPQHF. In DNA form, the CDR3 reads TGTGCCAGCAAGACAGGGCTAAGCAATCAGCCCCAGCATTTT.

The chain combines TRBV10-3 with TRBJ1-2, with TRBD1 matching over 11 bases. V was pared by 10 bases and J by 5 bases, with 6 bases of the junction left unmatched. The length of the CDR3 is 13 residues. Germline V gives CDR1 ENHRY, CDR2 SYGVKD. The CDR3 sequence: CASGQGARYGYTF. In DNA form, the CDR3 reads TGTGCCAGCGGACAGGGGGCGAGATATGGCTACACCTTC.

V is TRBV7-2 and J is TRBJ2-7; 8 nucleotides match TRBD2. The germline gives CDR1 SGHTA, CDR2 FQGNSA. V trimming: 2 bases; J trimming: 5 bases; junction bases outside the gene matches: 11. CDR3 length: 16 residues. The CDR3 DNA reads TGTGCCAGCAGCTTATTTACCGGACTAGCTTCGCACGAGCAGTACTTC. This translates into CASSLFTGLASHEQYF.

The chain employs TRBV4-1 and TRBJ2-7, with 7 positions matching TRBD1. Trimming cost V 0 bases and J 3 bases; bases outside gene matches: 8. The germline V gene encodes CDR1 MGHRA and CDR2 YSYEKL. The CDR3 runs 16 residues. The CDR3 bases are TGCGCCAGCAGCCAAGAAAGGGCCGACAGGGTCTACGAGCAGTACTTC. It is translated as CASSQERADRVYEQYF.

The V and J genes are TRBV3-1 (or the pseudogene TRBV3-2) and TRBJ2-7; 10 bases are shared with TRBD1. Germline V gives CDR1 LGHDT, CDR2 YNNKEL (reference sequence). J was trimmed by 6 bases and V by 1 base; bases with no gene match: 12. CDR3 size: 17 residues. DNA for the CDR3: TGTGCCAGCAGCCAAGTAAAGGCCGGGACAGGGGTCGGCGAGCAGTACTTC. Translating it yields CASSQVKAGTGVGEQYF.

V gene TRBV7-2 combines with J gene TRBJ2-2; no firm D call. V lost 2 bases to trimming and J lost 5 bases, with 18 bases between them. CDR1 SGHTA and CDR2 FQGNSA come from the germline V gene. This CDR3 spans 17 amino acids. The CDR3 region is CASSLRNLGRKTGELFF. The CDR3 coding sequence is TGTGCCAGCAGCTTAAGAAATTTGGGCCGAAAAACCGGGGAGCTGTTTTTT.

The genes are TRBV7-9 and TRBJ2-1; perhaps TRBD1 as D (7 bases). Looked up from germline, CDR1 is SEHNR and CDR2 is FQNEAQ (reference sequence). The V end was cut by 4 bases, the J end by 7 bases, with 17 bases between. The CDR3 loop spans 15 amino acids. The CDR3 nucleotides are TGTGCCAGCAGCTCCCTACCGACAGGGAGGAATGAGCAGTTCTTC. Its translation: CASSSLPTGRNEQFF.

This rearrangement joins TRBV9 to TRBJ1-1, with 8 bases lining up with TRBD1. Looked up from germline, CDR1 is SGDLS and CDR2 is YYNGEE. Trimming removed 4 bases from V and 1 base from J; junction bases left unmatched: 9. The CDR3 runs 16 residues. CDR3 sequence (DNA): TGTGCCAGCAGCCTCCGATCAGGGGGCCCGAACACTGAAGCTTTCTTT. Translation gives CASSLRSGGPNTEAFF. The full variable domain, its missing parts supplied by reference TRBV9 and TRBJ1-1, is DSGVTQTPKHLITATGQRVTLRCSPRSGDLSVYWYQQSLDQGLQFLIQYYNGEERAKGNILERFSAQQFPDLHSELNLSSLELGDSALYFCASSLRSGGPNTEAFFGQGTRLTVV.

The rearrangement uses TRBV11-3 and TRBJ2-1; TRBD2 aligns across 8 bases. The CDR3 consists of 15 residues. The junction had 10 bases not matched to a gene; V was cut back by 5 bases and J by 7 bases. CDR1 and CDR2 from the germline V gene are SGHNT and YENEEA. This CDR3 is CASSRSGSGWNEQFF. CDR3 in DNA: TGTGCCAGCAGCCGCAGCGGGAGTGGCTGGAATGAGCAGTTCTTC.

The V gene is TRBV9, the J gene TRBJ2-2; 11 bases agree with TRBD2. The V and J ends lost 6 bases and 3 bases, in that order; junction bases with no gene match: 10. The CDR3 runs 17 residues. CDR1 is SGDLS, CDR2 YYNGEE, per germline. The CDR3 bases are TGTGCCAGCACCGGGTTTAGCGGGAGGGGAGACACCGGGGAGCTGTTTTTT. Translated, it gives CASTGFSGRGDTGELFF.

The rearrangement joins TRBV3-1 (or the pseudogene TRBV3-2) to TRBJ1-1; D perhaps matches TRBD1 (6 bases). V was clipped by 6 bases and J by 5 bases, with 13 bases between them. The CDR3 length is 13 residues. Germline lookup yields CDR1 LGHDT and CDR2 YNNKEL (reference sequence). The CDR3 sequence: CASSLKGVTEAFF. CDR3 sequence (DNA): TGTGCCAGCAGTCTGAAGGGGGTTACTGAAGCTTTCTTT.

This clone was seen a single time. The chain joins TRBV19 to TRBJ2-7, with 7 bases matching TRBD1. This CDR3 has 14 residues. From germline, CDR1 is LNHDA and CDR2 SQIVND (reference sequence). The J segment lost 3 bases and the V segment lost 3 bases, leaving 5 bases of the junction unmatched. The CDR3 reads CASSIEGQSYEQYF. The DNA for the CDR3 is TGTGCCAGTAGTATCGAGGGACAGAGCTACGAGCAGTACTTC.

The chain employs TRBV10-3 and TRBJ2-2; the D gene is possibly TRBD2 (5 bases). V was shortened by 3 bases and J by 2 bases, with 10 bases between the two germline ends. The CDR3 sequence is 15 residues long. Germline V gene sequence: CDR1 ENHRY, CDR2 SYGVKD. The CDR3 here is CAISDLGKNTGELFF. The CDR3, as DNA: TGTGCCATCAGTGATCTCGGGAAAAACACCGGGGAGCTGTTTTTT.

The CDR3 DNA is TGTGCCAGCAGCGTAGAAGCGGGAGGCTACACCTTC. It specifies CASSVEAGGYTF. The chain combines TRBV9 with TRBJ1-2, with D uncertain. Trimming removed 0 bases at V and 8 bases at J, with 8 bases between. The CDR3 runs to 12 residues. Germline CDR1 is SGDLS and CDR2 is YYNGEE.